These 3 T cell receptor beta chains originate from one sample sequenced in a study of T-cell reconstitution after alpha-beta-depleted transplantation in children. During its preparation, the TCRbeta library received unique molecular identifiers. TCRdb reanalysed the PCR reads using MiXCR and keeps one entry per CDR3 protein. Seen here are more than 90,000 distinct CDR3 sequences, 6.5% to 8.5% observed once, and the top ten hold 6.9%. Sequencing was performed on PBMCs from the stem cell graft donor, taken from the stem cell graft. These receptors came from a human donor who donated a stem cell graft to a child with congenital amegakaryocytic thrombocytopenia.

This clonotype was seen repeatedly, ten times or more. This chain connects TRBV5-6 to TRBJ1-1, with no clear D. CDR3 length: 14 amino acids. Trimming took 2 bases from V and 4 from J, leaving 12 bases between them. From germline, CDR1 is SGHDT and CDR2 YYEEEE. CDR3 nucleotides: TGTGCCAGCAGCTTAATTAGGGCCCCCACTGAAGCTTTCTTT. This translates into CASSLIRAPTEAFF.

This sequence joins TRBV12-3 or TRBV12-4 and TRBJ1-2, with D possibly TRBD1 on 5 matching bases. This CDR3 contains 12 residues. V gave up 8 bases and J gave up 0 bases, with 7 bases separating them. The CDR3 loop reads CASSGANYGYTF. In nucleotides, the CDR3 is TGTGCCAGCTCGGGGGCTAACTATGGCTACACCTTC.

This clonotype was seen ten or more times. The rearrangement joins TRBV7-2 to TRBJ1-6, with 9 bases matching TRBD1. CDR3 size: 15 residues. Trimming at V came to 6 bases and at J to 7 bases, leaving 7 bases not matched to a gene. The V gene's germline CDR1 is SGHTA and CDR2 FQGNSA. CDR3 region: CASRTRTGDNSPLHF. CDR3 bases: TGTGCCAGCAGAACTAGGACAGGGGACAATTCACCCCTCCACTTT.